The rows below give T cell receptor beta chains drawn from one sample of a study of blood T cell repertoires in COVID-19. The assay was immunoSEQ multiplex PCR, and TCRdb's table has in-frame clones only and misses some. The table includes about 270,000 clones, 82% detected once. The material sequenced was peripheral blood. These receptors originate from a woman aged 18-29 years with acute or convalescent COVID-19. CDR3s include the opening cysteine and the closing phenylalanine or tryptophan. For some rows the clone size is stated as once, few or many, or as a class when expanded; others skip it.

clone_size	v_call	j_call	cdr3_aa
few	TRBV28	TRBJ2-7	CASSLPTGTYEQYF
NA	TRBV28	TRBJ1-3	CASTDPGHLPIYF
NA	TRBV5-4	TRBJ1-1	CASSLEGGPEAFF
NA	TRBV9	TRBJ1-1	CASSAGTGNTEAFF
NA	TRBV28	TRBJ2-3	CASSFDRISTDTQYF
NA	TRBV5-1	TRBJ2-1	CASSTNPGQGRNEQFF
NA	TRBV30	TRBJ2-6	CAWEQPPGANVLTF
NA	TRBV9	TRBJ2-5	CASSVQPRGPETQYF
NA	TRBV27	TRBJ2-7	CASSFDRGYEQYF
NA	TRBV9	TRBJ1-2	CASSAPGEADGYTF
NA	TRBV14	TRBJ2-7	CASSPAGTALYEQYF
NA	TRBV4-3	TRBJ2-3	CASSQEGWGTGGTDTQYF
few	TRBV2	TRBJ1-6	CASSEGGQGRPSPLHF
NA	TRBV4-3	TRBJ2-7	CASSQDWLAPISYEQYF
NA	TRBV5-4	TRBJ1-4	CASSQDRGNEKLFF
NA	TRBV7-8	TRBJ1-1	CASSRTTDLSYLNTEAFF
few	TRBV30	TRBJ1-5	CAWTGQANQPQHF
NA	TRBV7-2	TRBJ2-5	CASSLGVIGQGRETQYF
few	TRBV5-1	TRBJ2-7	CASSTPSGYEQYF
NA	TRBV27	TRBJ1-5	CASSSRGGNQPQHF
NA	TRBV18	TRBJ2-5	CASSKKGTSEETQYF
NA	TRBV21-1	TRBJ2-3	CASSKAPVGQGGTDTQYF
NA	TRBV5-6	TRBJ2-7	CASSQQGRGSYEQYF
NA	TRBV15	TRBJ2-4	CATSRDLGLAVNIQYF
NA	TRBV4-3	TRBJ2-7	CASSQDSLGEQYF
once	TRBV30	TRBJ1-5	CACLGQGAGAQHF
NA	TRBV5-6	TRBJ2-1	CASSYWEGNEQFF
NA	TRBV7-7	TRBJ2-5	CASSQGASGSSLQETQYF
NA	TRBV28	TRBJ2-7	CASSATSGRPSF
NA	TRBV5-1	TRBJ2-1	CASSGAAGQGWDEQFF
NA	TRBV7-9	TRBJ1-5	CASSSSSTGFSNQPQHF
NA	TRBV20-1	TRBJ2-3	CSAREGDTQYF
NA	TRBV27	TRBJ1-1	CASSLTRVTEAFF
few	TRBV19	TRBJ2-1	CASRVLGQGNEQFF
NA	TRBV14	TRBJ1-6	CASSQGTGGRDRAYNSPLHF
NA	TRBV15	TRBJ1-1	CATSRDGSASKEAFF
NA	TRBV5-1	TRBJ2-1	CASSLSGGSYNEQFF
NA	TRBV3-1/TRBV3-2	TRBJ2-3	CASSPKWGTPLTDTQYF
NA	TRBV27	TRBJ1-2	CASTHLGGASREGGYTF
NA	TRBV28	TRBJ1-2	CASTLQGYGYTF
few	TRBV27	TRBJ1-1	CASSFPGRRGRTEAFF
NA	TRBV27	TRBJ2-7	CASSPRILQLAAGHYEQYF
NA	TRBV27	TRBJ1-6	CASSQEGNSYNSPLHF
once	TRBV6-2/TRBV6-3	TRBJ2-1	CASSDRSIGIFPNEQFF
NA	TRBV5-1	TRBJ1-1	CASSTDLNTEAFF
NA	TRBV2	TRBJ1-4	CASINGAFGKLFF